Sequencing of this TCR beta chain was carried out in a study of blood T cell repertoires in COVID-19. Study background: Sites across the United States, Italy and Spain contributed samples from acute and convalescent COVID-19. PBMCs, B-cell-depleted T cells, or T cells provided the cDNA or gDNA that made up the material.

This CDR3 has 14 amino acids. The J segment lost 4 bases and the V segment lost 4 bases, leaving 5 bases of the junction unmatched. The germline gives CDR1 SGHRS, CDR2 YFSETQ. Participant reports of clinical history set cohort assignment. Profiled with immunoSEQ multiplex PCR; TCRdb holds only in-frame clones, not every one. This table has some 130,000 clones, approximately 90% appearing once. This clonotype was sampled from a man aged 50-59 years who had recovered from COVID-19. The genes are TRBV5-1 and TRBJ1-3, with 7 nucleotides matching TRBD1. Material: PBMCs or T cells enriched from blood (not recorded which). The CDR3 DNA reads TGCGCCAGCAGCCTGACAGGGCCGGGAAACACCATATATTTT. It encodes CASSLTGPGNTIYF.